Sequencing of this TCR beta chain was carried out in a study of blood T cell repertoires in COVID-19. Across the study: Sources were T cells, B-cell-depleted T cells, or PBMCs; the material itself was cDNA or gDNA.

This CDR3 is 14 amino acids long. The V segment lost 3 bases and the J segment 8 bases; nucleotides outside the gene matches: 7. Germline V gene lookup returns CDR1 MNHEY and CDR2 SVGAGI. Clones were sequenced by immunoSEQ multiplex PCR, and TCRdb holds only the in-frame ones, with some missing. The sample consists of roughly 250,000 clones, about 91% of them appearing once. The TCR comes from a woman in her thirties or forties with acute COVID-19. Specimen: PBMCs or T cells enriched from blood (not recorded which). The chain uses TRBV6-5 and TRBJ1-5, with 7 bases that match TRBD1. Written as DNA, the CDR3 is TGTGCCAGCAGTTATGACAGGGCGGGGAAGCCCCAGCATTTT. This gives the protein CASSYDRAGKPQHF.